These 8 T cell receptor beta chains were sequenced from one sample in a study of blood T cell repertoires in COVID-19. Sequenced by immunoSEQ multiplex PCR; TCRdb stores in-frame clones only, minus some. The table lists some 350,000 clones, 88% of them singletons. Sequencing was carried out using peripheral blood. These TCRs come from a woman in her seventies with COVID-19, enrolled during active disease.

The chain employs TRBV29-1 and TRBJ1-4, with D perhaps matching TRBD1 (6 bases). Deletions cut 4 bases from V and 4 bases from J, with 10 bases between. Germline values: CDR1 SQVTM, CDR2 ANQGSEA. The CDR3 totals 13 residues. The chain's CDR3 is CSVGQVLNEKLFF. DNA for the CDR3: TGCAGCGTTGGACAGGTTCTTAATGAAAAACTGTTTTTT.

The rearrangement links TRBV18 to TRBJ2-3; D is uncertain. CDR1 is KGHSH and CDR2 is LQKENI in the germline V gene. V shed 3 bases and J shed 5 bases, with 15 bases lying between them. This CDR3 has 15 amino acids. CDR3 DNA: TGTGCCAGCTCACCGAGTATTTTGACTCGAGATACGCAGTATTTT. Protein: CASSPSILTRDTQYF. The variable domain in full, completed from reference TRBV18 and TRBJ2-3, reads NAGVMQNPRHLVRRRGQEARLRCSPMKGHSHVYWYRQLPEEGLKFMVYLQKENIIDESGMPKERFSAEFPKEGPSILRIQQVVRGDSAAYFCASSPSILTRDTQYFGPGTRLTVL.

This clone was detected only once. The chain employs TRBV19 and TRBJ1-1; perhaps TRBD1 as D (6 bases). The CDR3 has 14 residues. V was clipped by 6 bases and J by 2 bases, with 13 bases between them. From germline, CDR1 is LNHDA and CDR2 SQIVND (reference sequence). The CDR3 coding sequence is TGTGCCAGTAGCCCGGGCAGGGGTAACACTGAAGCTTTCTTT. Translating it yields CASSPGRGNTEAFF.

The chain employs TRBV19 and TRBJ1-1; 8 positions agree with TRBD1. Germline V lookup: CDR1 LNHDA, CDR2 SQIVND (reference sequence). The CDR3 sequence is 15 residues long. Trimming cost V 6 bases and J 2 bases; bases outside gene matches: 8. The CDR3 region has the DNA TGTGCCAGTAGATTTTCTGACAGGGGCAACACTGAAGCTTTCTTT. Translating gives CASRFSDRGNTEAFF.

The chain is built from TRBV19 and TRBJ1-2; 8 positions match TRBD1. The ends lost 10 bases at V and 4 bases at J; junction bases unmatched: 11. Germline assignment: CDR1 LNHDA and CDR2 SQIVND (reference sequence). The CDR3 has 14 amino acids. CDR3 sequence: CATRDRGLLYGYTF. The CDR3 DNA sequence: TGTGCCACCCGAGACAGGGGCCTACTCTATGGCTACACCTTC.

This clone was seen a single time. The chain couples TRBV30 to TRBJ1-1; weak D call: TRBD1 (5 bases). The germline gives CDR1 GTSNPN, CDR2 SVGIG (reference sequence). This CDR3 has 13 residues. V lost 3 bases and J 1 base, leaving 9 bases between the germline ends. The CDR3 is CAWSLDRNTEAFF. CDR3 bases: TGTGCCTGGAGCCTTGACAGGAACACTGAAGCTTTCTTT.

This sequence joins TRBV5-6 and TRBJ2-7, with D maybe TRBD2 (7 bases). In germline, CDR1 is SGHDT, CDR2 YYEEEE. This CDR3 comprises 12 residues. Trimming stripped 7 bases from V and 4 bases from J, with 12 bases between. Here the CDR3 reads CASRGATYEQYF. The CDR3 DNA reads TGTGCCAGCCGGGGGGCGACGTACGAGCAGTACTTC.

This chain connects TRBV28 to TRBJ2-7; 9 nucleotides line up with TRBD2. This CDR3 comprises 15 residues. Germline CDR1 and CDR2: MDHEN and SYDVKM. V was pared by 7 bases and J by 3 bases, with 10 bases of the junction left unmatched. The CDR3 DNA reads TGTGCCAGCACCAGGGAGACTAGCGGTTACTACGAGCAGTACTTC. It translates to CASTRETSGYYEQYF.